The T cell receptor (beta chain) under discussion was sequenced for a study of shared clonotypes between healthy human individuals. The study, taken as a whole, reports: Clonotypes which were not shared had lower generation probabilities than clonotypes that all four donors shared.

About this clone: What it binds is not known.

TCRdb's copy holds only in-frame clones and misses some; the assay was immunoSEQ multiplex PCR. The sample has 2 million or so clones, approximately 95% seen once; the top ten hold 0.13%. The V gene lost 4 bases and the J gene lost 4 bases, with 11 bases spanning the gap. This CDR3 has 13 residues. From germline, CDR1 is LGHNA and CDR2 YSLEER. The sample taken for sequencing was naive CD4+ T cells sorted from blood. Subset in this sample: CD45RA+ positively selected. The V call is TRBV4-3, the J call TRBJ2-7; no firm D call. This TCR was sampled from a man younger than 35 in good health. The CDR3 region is CASSRLTGYEQYF. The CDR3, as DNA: TGCGCCAGCAGCCGTCTCACGGGTTACGAGCAGTACTTC.